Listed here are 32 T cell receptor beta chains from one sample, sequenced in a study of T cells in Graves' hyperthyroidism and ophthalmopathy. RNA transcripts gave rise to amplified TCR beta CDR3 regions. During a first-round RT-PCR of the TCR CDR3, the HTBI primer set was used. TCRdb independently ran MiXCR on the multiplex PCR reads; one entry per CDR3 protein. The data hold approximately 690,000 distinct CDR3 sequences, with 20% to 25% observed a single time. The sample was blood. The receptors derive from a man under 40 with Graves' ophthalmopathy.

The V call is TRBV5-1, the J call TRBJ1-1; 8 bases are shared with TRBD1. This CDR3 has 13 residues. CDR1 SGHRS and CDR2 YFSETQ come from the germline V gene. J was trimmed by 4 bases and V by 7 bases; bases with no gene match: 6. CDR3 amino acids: CASRLDRVTEAFF. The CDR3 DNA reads TGCGCCAGCCGTCTGGACAGGGTCACTGAAGCTTTCTTT.

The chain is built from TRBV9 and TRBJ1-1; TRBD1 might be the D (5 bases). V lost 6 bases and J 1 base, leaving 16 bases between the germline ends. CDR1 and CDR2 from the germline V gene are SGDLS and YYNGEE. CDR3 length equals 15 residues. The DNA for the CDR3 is TGTGCCAGCAAAACAGGAACAAGTCCGAACACTGAAGCTTTCTTT. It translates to CASKTGTSPNTEAFF.

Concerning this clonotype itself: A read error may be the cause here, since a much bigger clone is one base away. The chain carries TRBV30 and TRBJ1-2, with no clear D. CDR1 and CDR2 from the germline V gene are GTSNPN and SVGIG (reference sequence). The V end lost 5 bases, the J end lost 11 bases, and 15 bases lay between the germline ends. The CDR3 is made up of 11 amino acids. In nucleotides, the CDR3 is TGTGCCTGGTGGAACGGTTCCCGGTACACCTTC. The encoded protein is CAWWNGSRYTF.

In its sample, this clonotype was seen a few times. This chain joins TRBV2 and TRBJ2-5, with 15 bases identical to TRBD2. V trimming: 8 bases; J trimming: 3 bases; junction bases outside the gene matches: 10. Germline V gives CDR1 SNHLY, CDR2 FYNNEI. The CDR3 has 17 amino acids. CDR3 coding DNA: TGTGCCAGCTACCCGGGACTAGCGGGAGGTGTGGAAGAGACCCAGTACTTC. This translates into CASYPGLAGGVEETQYF.

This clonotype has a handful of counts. The CDR3 bases are TGTGCCAGCAGTTTTACCCGGGACAGCTTTTTACTAGCGGGAGGGGAGACCCAGTACTTC. Its translation is CASSFTRDSFLLAGGETQYF. The chain has TRBV28 and TRBJ2-5, with 13 bases identical to TRBD2. From germline, CDR1 is MDHEN and CDR2 SYDVKM. J gave up 5 bases and V 3 bases, and 18 bases lay outside the gene matches. This CDR3 spans 20 amino acids. Supplemented by reference TRBV28 and TRBJ2-5, the full variable domain reads DVKVTQSSRYLVKRTGEKVFLECVQDMDHENMFWYRQDPGLGLRLIYFSYDVKMKEKGDIPEGYSVSREKKERFSLILESASTNQTSMYLCASSFTRDSFLLAGGETQYFGPGTRLLVL.

CDR3 DNA: TGTGCCAGCAGTTTATCGAGGGGGGGGGCCTACGAGCAGTACTTC. Its protein is CASSLSRGGAYEQYF. V usage is TRBV27 and J usage is TRBJ2-7; perhaps TRBD2 as D (7 bases). Germline V gives CDR1 MNHEY, CDR2 SMNVEV (reference sequence). The CDR3 is 15 residues long. Trimming shortened V by 0 bases and J by 2 bases, and 11 bases separated the two germline ends.

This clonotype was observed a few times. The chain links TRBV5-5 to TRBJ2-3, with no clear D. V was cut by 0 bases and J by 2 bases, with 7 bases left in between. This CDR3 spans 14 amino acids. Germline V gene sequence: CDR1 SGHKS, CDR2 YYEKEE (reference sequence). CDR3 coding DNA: TGTGCCAGCAGCTTGGCCCTCTTCACAGATACGCAGTATTTT. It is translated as CASSLALFTDTQYF. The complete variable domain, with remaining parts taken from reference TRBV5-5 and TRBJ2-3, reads DAGVTQSPTHLIKTRGQQVTLRCSPISGHKSVSWYQQVLGQGPQFIFQYYEKEERGRGNFPDRFSARQFPNYSSELNVNALLLGDSALYLCASSLALFTDTQYFGPGTRLTVL.

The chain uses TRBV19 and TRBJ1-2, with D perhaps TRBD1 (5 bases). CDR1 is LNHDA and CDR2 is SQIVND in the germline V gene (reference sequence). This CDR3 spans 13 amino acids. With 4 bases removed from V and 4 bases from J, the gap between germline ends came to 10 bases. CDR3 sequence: CASSRGHLYGYTF. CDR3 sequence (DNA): TGTGCCAGTAGTAGGGGCCACCTCTATGGCTACACCTTC.

The chain's CDR3 is CASSNGSSSEQYF. The CDR3 DNA is TGCGCCAGCAGTAACGGGAGCAGTAGCGAGCAGTACTTC. The rearrangement links TRBV10-1 to TRBJ2-7, with D tentatively TRBD2 (6 bases). Germline lookup yields CDR1 WNHNN and CDR2 SYGVQD (reference sequence). The V end was cut by 5 bases, the J end by 6 bases, with 14 bases between. The CDR3 runs to 13 residues.

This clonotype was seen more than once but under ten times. Written as DNA, the CDR3 is TGCGCCAGCTCGCGGTTTGCAACTAATGAAAAACTGTTTTTT. This encodes CASSRFATNEKLFF. V usage is TRBV5-1 and J usage is TRBJ1-4; D gene ambiguous. V gave up 7 bases and J gave up 0 bases, with 10 bases separating them. The germline V gene has CDR1 SGHRS and CDR2 YFSETQ. CDR3 length: 14 residues.

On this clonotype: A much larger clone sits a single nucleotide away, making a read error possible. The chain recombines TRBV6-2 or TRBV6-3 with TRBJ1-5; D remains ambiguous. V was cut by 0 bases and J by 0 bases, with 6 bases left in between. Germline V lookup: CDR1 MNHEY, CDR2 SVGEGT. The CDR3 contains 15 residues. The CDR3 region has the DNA TGTGCCAGCAGTTACTCCGCGAATAGCAATCAGCCCCAGCATTTT. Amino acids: CASSYSANSNQPQHF.

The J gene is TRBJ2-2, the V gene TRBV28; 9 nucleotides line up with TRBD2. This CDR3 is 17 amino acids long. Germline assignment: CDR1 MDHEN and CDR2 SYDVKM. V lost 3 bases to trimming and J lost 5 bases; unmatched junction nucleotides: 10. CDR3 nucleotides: TGTGCCAGCAGTTTGTCTAGCGGGGCAAAAGAAACCGGGGAGCTGTTTTTT. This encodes CASSLSSGAKETGELFF.

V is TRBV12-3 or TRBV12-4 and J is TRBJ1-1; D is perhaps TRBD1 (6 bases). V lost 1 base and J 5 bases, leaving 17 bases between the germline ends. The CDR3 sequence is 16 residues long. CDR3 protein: CASSLGGALQETEAFF. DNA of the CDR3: TGTGCCAGCAGTTTAGGGGGGGCCTTACAGGAAACTGAAGCTTTCTTT.

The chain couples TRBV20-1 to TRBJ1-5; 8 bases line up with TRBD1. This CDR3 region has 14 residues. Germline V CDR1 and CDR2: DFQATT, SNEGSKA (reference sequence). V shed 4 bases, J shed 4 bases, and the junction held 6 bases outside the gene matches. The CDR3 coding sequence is TGCAGTGCTACACAGGGGGGGAATAATCAGCCCCAGCATTTT. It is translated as CSATQGGNNQPQHF.

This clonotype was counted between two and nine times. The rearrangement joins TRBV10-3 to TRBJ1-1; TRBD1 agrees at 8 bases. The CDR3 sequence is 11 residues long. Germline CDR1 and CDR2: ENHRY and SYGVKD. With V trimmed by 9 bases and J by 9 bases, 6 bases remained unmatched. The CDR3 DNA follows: TGTGCCATGTACACAGGGGGAAAAGCTTTCTTT. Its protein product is CAMYTGGKAFF.

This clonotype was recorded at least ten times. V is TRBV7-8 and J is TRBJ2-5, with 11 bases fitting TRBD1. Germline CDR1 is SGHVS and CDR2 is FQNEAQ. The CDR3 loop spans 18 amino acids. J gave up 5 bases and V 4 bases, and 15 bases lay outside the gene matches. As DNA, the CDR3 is TGTGCCAGCAGCTCGGGGACAGGGGGACTCCTCCTGGGGGAGACCCAGTACTTC. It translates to CASSSGTGGLLLGETQYF.

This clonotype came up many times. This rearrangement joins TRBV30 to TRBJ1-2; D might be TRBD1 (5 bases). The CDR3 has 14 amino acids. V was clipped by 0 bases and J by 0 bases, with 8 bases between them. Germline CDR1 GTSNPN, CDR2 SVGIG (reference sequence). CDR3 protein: CAWSVGTANYGYTF. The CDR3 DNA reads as TGTGCCTGGAGTGTGGGGACGGCTAACTATGGCTACACCTTC.

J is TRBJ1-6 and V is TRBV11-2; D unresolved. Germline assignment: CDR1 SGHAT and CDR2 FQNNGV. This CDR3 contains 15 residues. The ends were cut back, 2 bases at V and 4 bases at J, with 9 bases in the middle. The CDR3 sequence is CASSLKGPYNSPLHF. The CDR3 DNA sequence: TGTGCCAGCAGCTTAAAAGGACCTTATAATTCACCCCTCCACTTT.

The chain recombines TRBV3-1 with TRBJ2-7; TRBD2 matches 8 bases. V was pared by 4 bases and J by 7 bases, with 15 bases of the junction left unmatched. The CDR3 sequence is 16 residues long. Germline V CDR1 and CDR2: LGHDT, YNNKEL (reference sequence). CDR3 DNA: TGTGCCAGCAGCCCCGGACGGGGGGGAGGGTCCCCAGAGCAGTACTTC. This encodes CASSPGRGGGSPEQYF.

The DNA for the CDR3 is TGCAGTGCTAGAGACGTCTGGGAGCTGGAGACCCAGTACTTC. It codes for CSARDVWELETQYF. This sequence joins TRBV20-1 and TRBJ2-5, with D tentatively TRBD2 (5 bases). Germline V gene data show CDR1 as DFQATT and CDR2 as SNEGSKA (reference sequence). V shed 0 bases and J shed 5 bases, with 13 bases lying between them. CDR3 length: 14 residues.

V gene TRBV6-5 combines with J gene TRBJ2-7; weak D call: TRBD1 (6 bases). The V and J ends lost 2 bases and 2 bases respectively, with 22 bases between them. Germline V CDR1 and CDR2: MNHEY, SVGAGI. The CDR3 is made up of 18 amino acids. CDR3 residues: CASSYPALDRPGAYEQYF. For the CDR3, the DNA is TGTGCCAGCAGTTACCCAGCCCTAGACAGGCCGGGTGCCTACGAGCAGTACTTC.

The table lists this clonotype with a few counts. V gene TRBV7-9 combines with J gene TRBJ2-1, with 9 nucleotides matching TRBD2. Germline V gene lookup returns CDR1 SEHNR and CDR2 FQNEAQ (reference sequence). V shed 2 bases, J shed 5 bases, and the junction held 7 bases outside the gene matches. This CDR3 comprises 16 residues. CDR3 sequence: CASSLISGRKDNEQFF. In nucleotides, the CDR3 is TGTGCCAGCAGCTTAATTAGCGGGAGAAAGGACAATGAGCAGTTCTTC.

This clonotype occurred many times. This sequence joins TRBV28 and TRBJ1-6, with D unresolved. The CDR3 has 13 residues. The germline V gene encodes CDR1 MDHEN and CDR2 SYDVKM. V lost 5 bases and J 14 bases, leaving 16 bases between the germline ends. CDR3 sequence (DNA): TGTGCCAGCAGTCGTCCCGTGGATAGATCCCTCCACTTT. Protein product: CASSRPVDRSLHF.

CDR3 in amino acids: CASRPTLSGGVSHGYTF. CDR3 in DNA: TGTGCCAGCAGACCCACCTTGTCGGGCGGGGTTTCTCATGGCTACACCTTC. The chain carries TRBV28 and TRBJ1-2, with D unclear. The CDR3 covers 17 residues. The germline V gene encodes CDR1 MDHEN and CDR2 SYDVKM. Trimming shortened V by 6 bases and J by 6 bases, and 26 bases separated the two germline ends.

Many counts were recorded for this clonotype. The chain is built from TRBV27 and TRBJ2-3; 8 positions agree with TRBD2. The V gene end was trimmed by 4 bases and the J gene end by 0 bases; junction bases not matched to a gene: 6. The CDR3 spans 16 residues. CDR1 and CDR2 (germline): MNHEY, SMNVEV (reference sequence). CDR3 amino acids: CASSWSSGTSTDTQYF. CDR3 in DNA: TGTGCCAGCAGTTGGAGTAGCGGGACTAGCACAGATACGCAGTATTTT.

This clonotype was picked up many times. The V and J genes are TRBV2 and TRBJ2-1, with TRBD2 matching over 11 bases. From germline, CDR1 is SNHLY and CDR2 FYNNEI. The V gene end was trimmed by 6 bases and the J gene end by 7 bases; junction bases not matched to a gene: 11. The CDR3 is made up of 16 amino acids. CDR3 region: CASRKLAGGPGNEQFF. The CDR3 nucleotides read TGTGCCAGCAGAAAATTAGCGGGAGGGCCGGGTAATGAGCAGTTCTTC.

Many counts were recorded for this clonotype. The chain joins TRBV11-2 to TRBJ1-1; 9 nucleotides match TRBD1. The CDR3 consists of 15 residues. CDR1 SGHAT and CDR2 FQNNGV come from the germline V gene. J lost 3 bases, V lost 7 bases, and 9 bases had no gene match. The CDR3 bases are TGTGCCAGCACCGTACAGGGGGCGCGGTACACTGAAGCTTTCTTT. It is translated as CASTVQGARYTEAFF.

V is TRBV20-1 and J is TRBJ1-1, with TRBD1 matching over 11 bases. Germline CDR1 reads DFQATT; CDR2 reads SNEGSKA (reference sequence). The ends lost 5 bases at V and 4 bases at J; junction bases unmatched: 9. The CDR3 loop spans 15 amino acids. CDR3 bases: TGCAGTGCTTCCCAATCCGGGACAGGGGGCACTGAAGCTTTCTTT. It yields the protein CSASQSGTGGTEAFF.

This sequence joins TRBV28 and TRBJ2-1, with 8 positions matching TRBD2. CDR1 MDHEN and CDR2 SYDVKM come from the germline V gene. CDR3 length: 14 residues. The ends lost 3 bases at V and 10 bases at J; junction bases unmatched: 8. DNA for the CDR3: TGTGCCAGCAGTTTCCCGGGAGGGCCGGGGGAGCAGTTCTTC. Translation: CASSFPGGPGEQFF.

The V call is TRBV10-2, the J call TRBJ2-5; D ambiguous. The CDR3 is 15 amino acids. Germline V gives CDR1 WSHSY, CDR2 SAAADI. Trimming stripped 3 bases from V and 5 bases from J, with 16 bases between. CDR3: CASSDSITSLETQYF. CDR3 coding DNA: TGCGCCAGCAGTGACTCTATAACCTCTCTTGAGACCCAGTACTTC.

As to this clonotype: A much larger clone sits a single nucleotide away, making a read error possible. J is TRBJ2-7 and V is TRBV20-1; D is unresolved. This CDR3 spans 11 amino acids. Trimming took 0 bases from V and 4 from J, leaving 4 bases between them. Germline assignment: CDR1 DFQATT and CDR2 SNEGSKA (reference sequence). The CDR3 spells CSARERYEQYF. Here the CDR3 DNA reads TGCAGTGCTAGAGAGAGGTACGAGCAGTACTTC.

As DNA, the CDR3 is TGCAGTGCTAGACCGACAGGGAGAGAGACCCAGTACTTC. The encoded protein is CSARPTGRETQYF. The V and J genes are TRBV20-1 and TRBJ2-5, with 7 nucleotides matching TRBD1. The ends lost 2 bases at V and 4 bases at J; junction bases unmatched: 4. Germline assignment: CDR1 DFQATT and CDR2 SNEGSKA (reference sequence). There are 13 residues in the CDR3.